One sample yielded the 28 T cell receptor beta chains listed below, sequenced in a study of T cell repertoires in cytomegalovirus infection. TCRdb fed the reads into MiXCR, producing one record per CDR3 protein. The table records around 250,000 distinct CDR3 sequences, about 17% of them present only once. The sample was CD8+ T cells from PBMCs. All receptors come from a human donor in good health (CMV status not recorded). Some clones in this sample may be carry-over from other donors' samples.

This clonotype was recorded at least ten times. V is TRBV12-5 and J is TRBJ2-1; perhaps TRBD1 as D (5 bases). Between the trimmed V and J ends, which lost 5 bases and 2 bases, there was a span of 13 bases. Germline V CDR1 and CDR2: LGHNT, FRNRAP. The CDR3 loop spans 15 amino acids. DNA of the CDR3: TGTGCTAGTGGTGTCGACAGACCGACCTACAATGAGCAGTTCTTC. Protein sequence: CASGVDRPTYNEQFF. Supplemented by reference TRBV12-5 and TRBJ2-1, the full variable domain reads DARVTQTPRHKVTEMGQEVTMRCQPILGHNTVFWYRQTMMQGLELLAYFRNRAPLDDSGMPKDRFSAEMPDATLATLKIQPSEPRDSAVYFCASGVDRPTYNEQFFGPGTRLTVL.

The table lists this clonotype with a few counts. One end of the junction varies from germline; a read error may be responsible. V is TRBV6-1 and J is TRBJ2-5, with a weak D call TRBD1 (6 bases). The CDR3 has 14 amino acids. CDR1 and CDR2 (germline): MNHNS, SASEGT. The CDR3 reads CASREEVQGETQYF. The CDR3 nucleotides are TGTGCCAGCAGAGAAGAGGTTCAGGGGGAGACCCAGTACTTC.

The chain employs TRBV6-6 and TRBJ1-1, with no clear D. CDR1 is MNHNY and CDR2 is SVGAGI in the germline V gene (reference sequence). The CDR3 covers 16 residues. The V gene lost 4 bases and the J gene lost 1 base, with 16 bases spanning the gap. In DNA, the CDR3 is TGTGCCAGCAGTTTCAGAACCTTTAGCCAGAACACTGAAGCTTTCTTT. This translates into CASSFRTFSQNTEAFF.

V gene TRBV27 combines with J gene TRBJ2-1; 7 positions agree with TRBD1. The CDR3 is 16 amino acids. Trimming at V came to 5 bases and at J to 7 bases, leaving 14 bases not matched to a gene. Germline V gene lookup returns CDR1 MNHEY and CDR2 SMNVEV (reference sequence). CDR3 DNA: TGTGCCAGCAGTCCTTACGCTGGGACAGTGAGGAATGAGCAGTTCTTC. This gives the protein CASSPYAGTVRNEQFF.

This sequence joins TRBV4-2 and TRBJ1-3; D is perhaps TRBD1 (6 bases). The germline gives CDR1 LGHNA, CDR2 YNFKEQ. This CDR3 has 14 amino acids. The V and J ends lost 1 base and 4 bases respectively, with 8 bases between them. CDR3 sequence: CASSQGGQGNTIYF. Written as DNA, the CDR3 is TGTGCCAGCAGCCAAGGAGGACAGGGAAACACCATATATTTT.

The V and J genes are TRBV29-1 and TRBJ2-5; D might be TRBD1 or TRBD2, each matching 6 bases. This CDR3 comprises 12 residues. CDR1 is SQVTM and CDR2 is ANQGSEA in the germline V gene. V shed 3 bases and J shed 3 bases, with 8 bases lying between them. Here the CDR3 reads CSVERGEETQYF. CDR3 nucleotides: TGCAGCGTTGAGAGGGGGGAAGAGACCCAGTACTTC. The full variable domain, in which reference TRBV29-1 and TRBJ2-5 provide the parts outside the CDR3, is SAVISQKPSRDICQRGTSLTIQCQVDSQVTMMFWYRQQPGQSLTLIATANQGSEATYESGFVIDKFPISRPNLTFSTLTVSNMSPEDSSIYLCSVERGEETQYFGPGTRLLVL.

In DNA, the CDR3 is TGCGCCAGCAGCGGGACAGGCACCAGCTCCTACGAGCAGTACTTC. Encoded protein: CASSGTGTSSYEQYF. The V call is TRBV5-1, the J call TRBJ2-7; 8 nucleotides agree with TRBD1. J gave up 0 bases and V 4 bases, and 6 bases lay outside the gene matches. The CDR3 covers 15 residues. CDR1 is SGHRS and CDR2 is YFSETQ in the germline V gene.

This rearrangement joins TRBV9 to TRBJ2-1; 13 nucleotides agree with TRBD2. Germline values: CDR1 SGDLS, CDR2 YYNGEE. The CDR3 runs 18 residues. V shed 2 bases, J shed 1 base, and the junction held 6 bases outside the gene matches. CDR3 sequence (DNA): TGTGCCAGCAGCGTGTGGACTAGCGGGGGTTATTCCTACAATGAGCAGTTCTTC. Translation: CASSVWTSGGYSYNEQFF.

The chain recombines TRBV2 with TRBJ1-3, with no clear D. The germline V gene has CDR1 SNHLY and CDR2 FYNNEI. CDR3 size: 16 residues. Trimming shortened V by 1 base and J by 2 bases, and 12 bases separated the two germline ends. CDR3 in amino acids: CASSEEGVIAGNTIYF. CDR3 sequence (DNA): TGTGCCAGCAGTGAAGAAGGAGTTATCGCTGGAAACACCATATATTTT.

This clonotype was seen repeatedly, ten times or more. V gene TRBV7-2 combines with J gene TRBJ1-2, with unresolved D. The germline V gene encodes CDR1 SGHTA and CDR2 FQGNSA. The V gene lost 5 bases and the J gene lost 8 bases, with 18 bases spanning the gap. This CDR3 is 14 amino acids long. Here the CDR3 reads CASSRSPGPRGYTF. The CDR3 nucleotides read TGTGCCAGCAGCCGCTCCCCCGGTCCCAGGGGCTACACCTTC.

This clonotype showed up many times. This chain uses TRBV4-2 with TRBJ2-7, with 10 bases matching TRBD2. CDR3 size: 13 residues. Per the germline V gene, CDR1 is LGHNA and CDR2 is YNFKEQ. The V and J ends lost 3 bases and 5 bases, in that order; junction bases with no gene match: 1. CDR3 nucleotide sequence: TGTGCCAGCAGCCAGGGACTAGCGAACGAGCAGTACTTC. Protein product: CASSQGLANEQYF.

This clonotype has more than one count but fewer than ten. This chain connects TRBV20-1 to TRBJ2-1, with 13 bases aligning to TRBD2. This CDR3 region has 16 residues. Germline V lookup: CDR1 DFQATT, CDR2 SNEGSKA (reference sequence). Unmatched junction bases numbered 4, after V lost 5 bases and J lost 0 bases. The CDR3 DNA reads as TGCAGTGCTGGACTAGCGGGGGCGGACTCCTACAATGAGCAGTTCTTC. It specifies CSAGLAGADSYNEQFF.

This clonotype has ten or more counts. DNA for the CDR3: TGTGCCAGCAGCTTAGGAGGTCAGGGATACGAGCAGTTCTTC. This codes for CASSLGGQGYEQFF. The chain couples TRBV7-6 to TRBJ2-1, with D perhaps TRBD1 (5 bases). The V end lost 1 base, the J end lost 10 bases, and 14 bases lay between the germline ends. The CDR3 is made up of 14 amino acids. From germline, CDR1 is SGHVS and CDR2 FNYEAQ.

The chain recombines TRBV3-1 with TRBJ1-2; no definite D call. CDR1 is LGHDT and CDR2 is YNNKEL in the germline V gene (reference sequence). The CDR3 sequence is 14 residues long. Trimming left V 0 bases short and J 4 bases short, with 9 bases between. CDR3 sequence (DNA): TGTGCCAGCAGCCAAGACTTTGAGGGCTATGGCTACACCTTC. It yields the protein CASSQDFEGYGYTF.

This clonotype was seen more than once but under ten times. The V call is TRBV6-6, the J call TRBJ1-2; D is unclear. V was trimmed by 5 bases and J by 4 bases, leaving 14 bases between them. The CDR3 totals 14 residues. Germline V gene lookup returns CDR1 MNHNY and CDR2 SVGAGI (reference sequence). CDR3 protein: CASSLDDGTYGYTF. The CDR3 nucleotides read TGTGCCAGCAGTCTCGATGACGGAACCTATGGCTACACCTTC.

This clonotype showed up many times. This chain connects TRBV7-2 to TRBJ2-7; D is possibly TRBD2 (6 bases). Trimming cost V 1 base and J 10 bases, with 14 bases left between them. CDR1 and CDR2 from the germline V gene are SGHTA and FQGNSA. This CDR3 contains 13 residues. The CDR3 spells CASSLDGGRNQYF. CDR3 DNA sequence: TGTGCCAGCAGCTTAGACGGGGGAAGAAATCAGTACTTC.

The chain has TRBV6-1 and TRBJ2-4, with 9 bases matching TRBD1. CDR1 is MNHNS and CDR2 is SASEGT in the germline V gene. CDR3 length: 19 amino acids. After removal of 0 bases from V and 9 bases from J, the junction contained 18 bases not matched to a gene. The CDR3, as DNA: TGTGCCAGCAGTGAAGCGATGTGGTACAGGGGGCCGGTAATCGTCATTCAGTACTTC. This translates into CASSEAMWYRGPVIVIQYF.

This clonotype has just a few counts. The J gene is TRBJ1-5, the V gene TRBV6-6, with TRBD1 as a possible D gene (5 bases). This CDR3 is 16 amino acids long. The germline CDR1 and CDR2 sequences are MNHNY and SVGAGI (reference sequence). Trimming shortened V by 5 bases and J by 2 bases, and 16 bases separated the two germline ends. CDR3 residues: CASSLGGGGGNQPQHF. DNA for the CDR3: TGTGCCAGCAGTCTGGGTGGGGGAGGCGGCAATCAGCCCCAGCATTTT.

The V gene is TRBV12-3 or TRBV12-4, the J gene TRBJ2-3, with TRBD2 identical over 10 bases. The CDR3 contains 16 residues. J gave up 2 bases and V 6 bases, and 8 bases lay outside the gene matches. The CDR3 bases are TGTGCCAGCAGGACACTAGCGGGGCCTTACACAGATACGCAGTATTTT. Protein product: CASRTLAGPYTDTQYF.

This clonotype was found many times. V and J are TRBV7-6 and TRBJ2-5; the match to TRBD2 covers 15 bases. The junction had 9 bases not matched to a gene; V was cut back by 5 bases and J by 2 bases. The length of the CDR3 is 18 residues. The germline V gene encodes CDR1 SGHVS and CDR2 FNYEAQ. The DNA for the CDR3 is TGTGCCAGCAGCCTCAGGACTAGCGGGGGGGCCCGGCAAGAGACCCAGTACTTC. Translated, it gives CASSLRTSGGARQETQYF.

At least ten counts were recorded for this clonotype. The rearrangement uses TRBV7-6 and TRBJ2-2; D not resolved. Trimming left V 1 base short and J 5 bases short, with 5 bases between. The CDR3 is 13 amino acids. Germline assignment: CDR1 SGHVS and CDR2 FNYEAQ. CDR3 nucleotide sequence: TGTGCCAGCAGCTTAGATGGGACCGGGGAGCTGTTTTTT. Its translation is CASSLDGTGELFF.

The chain recombines TRBV7-8 with TRBJ2-5, with D possibly being TRBD1 (6 bases). The CDR3 has 14 amino acids. Per the germline V gene, CDR1 is SGHVS and CDR2 is FQNEAQ. Between the trimmed V and J ends, which lost 5 bases and 1 base, there was a span of 11 bases. CDR3 in amino acids: CASSREGVQETQYF. Here the CDR3 DNA reads TGTGCCAGCAGCCGTGAGGGGGTCCAAGAGACCCAGTACTTC.

The CDR3 coding sequence is TGTGCCAGCAGTTTTTTGGAGGGGGATGAGCAGTTCTTC. Its protein product is CASSFLEGDEQFF. The chain joins TRBV12-3 or TRBV12-4 to TRBJ2-1; D may match TRBD1 or TRBD2 (6 bases each). The CDR3 loop spans 13 amino acids. The V gene lost 3 bases and the J gene lost 8 bases, with 11 bases spanning the gap.

This clonotype showed up just a few times. The chain has TRBV6-5 and TRBJ2-1; 9 positions agree with TRBD2. The length of the CDR3 is 13 residues. Germline V gene sequence: CDR1 MNHEY, CDR2 SVGAGI. The V gene end was trimmed by 4 bases and the J gene end by 10 bases; junction bases not matched to a gene: 5. The CDR3 DNA reads TGTGCCAGCAGTTTGCGGGGGGGCCTCGAGCAGTTCTTC. Amino acids: CASSLRGGLEQFF.

This clonotype was seen a handful of times. This chain uses TRBV28 with TRBJ2-7; possibly TRBD1 or TRBD2 for D (5 bases each). Germline-derived CDR1 and CDR2 are MDHEN and SYDVKM. CDR3 length: 15 residues. Trimming left V 7 bases short and J 7 bases short, with 23 bases between. In DNA, the CDR3 is TGTGCCAGCACCGAGACAGTTCCCCTCTCGGGGGAGCAGTACTTC. Translation gives CASTETVPLSGEQYF.

This chain connects TRBV7-9 to TRBJ1-1; a weak D match, TRBD1 (5 bases). This CDR3 spans 18 amino acids. V lost 4 bases, J lost 2 bases, and 23 bases lay in between. From germline, CDR1 is SEHNR and CDR2 FQNEAQ (reference sequence). CDR3: CASSSPRGWGLGNTEAFF. CDR3 nucleotide sequence: TGTGCCAGCAGCTCACCCCGGGGGTGGGGATTGGGAAACACTGAAGCTTTCTTT.

This clonotype was counted many times. The rearrangement links TRBV7-2 to TRBJ2-7; D not certain. CDR1 is SGHTA and CDR2 is FQGNSA in the germline V gene. Trimming left V 10 bases short and J 4 bases short, with 17 bases between. This CDR3 region has 13 residues. The CDR3 nucleotides read TGTGCCACGGCTGACATCTGGGGATACGAGCAGTACTTC. Residues: CATADIWGYEQYF.

V usage is TRBV19 and J usage is TRBJ1-1; perhaps TRBD1 as D (6 bases). Germline-derived CDR1 and CDR2 are LNHDA and SQIVND (reference sequence). The CDR3 has 14 amino acids. Trimming shortened V by 2 bases and J by 6 bases, and 13 bases separated the two germline ends. CDR3 region: CASSIQGTGAEAFF. DNA of the CDR3: TGTGCCAGTAGTATACAGGGGACCGGGGCTGAAGCTTTCTTT. Drawing the rest from reference TRBV19 and TRBJ1-1, the complete variable domain is DGGITQSPKYLFRKEGQNVTLSCEQNLNHDAMYWYRQDPGQGLRLIYYSQIVNDFQKGDIAEGYSVSREKKESFPLTVTSAQKNPTAFYLCASSIQGTGAEAFFGQGTRLTVV.